A selection of T cell receptor beta chains follows, all from one sample in a study of blood T cell repertoires in COVID-19. Measured with immunoSEQ multiplex PCR; TCRdb has only the in-frame clones, and not every one. Of 300,000 to 400,000 clones detected, about 90% appear once; the ten largest clones hold 1%. The source material was PBMCs or T cells enriched from blood (not recorded which). The receptors here all came from a woman in her 30s who had recovered from COVID-19. The CDR3 runs from the conserved cysteine through the conserved F or W. The D gene is left open where the match is weak. Size is stated for part of the rows, as once, few or many counts, or as a class when the clone is expanded.

CDR3 DNA	CDR3 protein	V gene	J gene	D gene	clone size
TGTGCCAGCAGTTTAGGACGGAGGCAGCAGTACTTC	CASSLGRRQQYF	TRBV12-3/TRBV12-4	TRBJ2-7	NA	NA
TGTGCTAGTGGTCCCCCATGGGGGGGTTTTGTTGAAGCTTTCTTT	CASGPPWGGFVEAFF	TRBV12-5	TRBJ1-1	NA	few
TGTGCCAGCAGCTTGGACAGTCTCAACGGAAACACCATATATTTT	CASSLDSLNGNTIYF	TRBV7-2	TRBJ1-3	NA	few
TGTGCCAGCAGGGGTCAGGGTTCCTACAATGAGCAGTTCTTC	CASRGQGSYNEQFF	TRBV6-5	TRBJ2-1	NA	NA
TGTGCCAGCAGCCCCAGGACAGGGGGAGGCTACGAGCAGTACTTC	CASSPRTGGGYEQYF	TRBV5-6	TRBJ2-7	TRBD1	few
TGTGCCAGCAGCTTAGGGACAGGGGGCCTGAACACTGAAGCTTTCTTT	CASSLGTGGLNTEAFF	TRBV7-7	TRBJ1-1	TRBD1	NA
TGTGCCAGCAGTTCATCACGACAGGGGGTTTTTGGCTACACCTTC	CASSSSRQGVFGYTF	TRBV27	TRBJ1-2	TRBD1	once
TGTGCCAGCACCCTGACAGGGGGCTACGAGCAGTACTTC	CASTLTGGYEQYF	TRBV28	TRBJ2-7	TRBD1	NA
TGTGCCAGCAGGACTAGCGGGGGGCCAGATACGCAGTATTTT	CASRTSGGPDTQYF	TRBV27	TRBJ2-3	TRBD2	NA
TGCGCCAGCAGCCAAGGTGGGACATCCTCTGGAAACACCATATATTTT	CASSQGGTSSGNTIYF	TRBV4-1	TRBJ1-3	NA	once
TGTGCCTCGGGACATACCTACGAGCAGTACTTC	CASGHTYEQYF	TRBV6-5	TRBJ2-7	NA	NA
TGTGCCAGCAGTGCGAACTCGGGGGGCTACACCTTC	CASSANSGGYTF	TRBV12-3/TRBV12-4	TRBJ1-2	NA	NA
TGCAGTGCTGGGGGGACAGCGAGAGCTTTCTTT	CSAGGTARAFF	TRBV20-1	TRBJ1-1	TRBD1	NA
TGTGCCATCAGTCCGCGGGTGGACGGGAACACTGAAGCTTTCTTT	CAISPRVDGNTEAFF	TRBV10-3	TRBJ1-1	NA	NA
TGTGCCAGCAGTTCGGACAGGGGCTCCTACGAGCAGTACTTC	CASSSDRGSYEQYF	TRBV2	TRBJ2-7	TRBD1	NA
TGTGCCAGCAGTTTAGATCGGGCCCGGGAATATGGCTACACCTTC	CASSLDRAREYGYTF	TRBV28	TRBJ1-2	NA	NA
TGTGCCAGCAGCTTGACAAAGCCGCGAAACACTAACTATGGCTACACCTTC	CASSLTKPRNTNYGYTF	TRBV7-6	TRBJ1-2	NA	NA
TGTGCCAGCAGCCAAGATTCGGCAGGACAAGAGACCCAGTACTTC	CASSQDSAGQETQYF	TRBV3-1/TRBV3-2	TRBJ2-5	NA	NA
TGCGCCAGCAGCGCCCCGACTAGCGGGGGAATCCAAGAGACCCAGTACTTC	CASSAPTSGGIQETQYF	TRBV5-1	TRBJ2-5	TRBD2	NA
TGCGCCAGCACCACAGGGGCTCGCGAGCAGTACTTC	CASTTGAREQYF	TRBV10-2	TRBJ2-7	TRBD1	NA
TGTGCCAGCAGCTTAGAGACTTTACCTGACTGCTACACCTTC	CASSLETLPDCYTF	TRBV7-2	TRBJ1-2	NA	once
TGTGCCACCAGCAGTGAACTACCGGGACAGGGGGCCTACAATGAGCAGTTCTTC	CATSSELPGQGAYNEQFF	TRBV15	TRBJ2-1	TRBD1	NA
TGTGCCAGCAGCTCCCTCGGCAGGGCTGGGAATTCACCCCTCCACTTT	CASSSLGRAGNSPLHF	TRBV7-2	TRBJ1-6	NA	NA
TGTGCCAGCAGTTCGGGGGGATCAGACTATGGCTACACCTTC	CASSSGGSDYGYTF	TRBV28	TRBJ1-2	NA	once
TGTGCCAGCAGCCTAGACAGTTACAATGAGCAGTTCTTC	CASSLDSYNEQFF	TRBV7-9	TRBJ2-1	NA	NA
TGTGCCAGCTCACCAGACAGGGCCCATGGCTACACCTTC	CASSPDRAHGYTF	TRBV18	TRBJ1-2	TRBD1	NA